This record concerns one TCR beta chain sequence. Its antigen is unknown. This sample was taken from a study of OX40 agonist ivuxolimab in advanced cancers. Study information: Patients in dose escalation had liver, melanoma, kidney or head and neck cancers. It was permissible to have had prior anti-PD-1, anti-PD-L1 or anti-CTLA-4 therapy, and around 43% had some.

Profiled with immunoSEQ multiplex PCR; TCRdb holds only in-frame clones, not every one. The data contain 45,000 to 65,000 clones, 88% of them singletons. CDR3 length: 13 amino acids. V lost 7 bases, J lost 4 bases, and 13 bases lay in between. Germline CDR1 reads SGHAT; CDR2 reads FQNNGV. Findings and limits, study-wide: At 0.1 to 3.0 mg/kg, CD4+ and CD8+ blood T cells expanded clonally by week 6. Some nonresponders also had low normalized T-cell clonal expansion.

V and J are TRBV11-2 and TRBJ2-5, with D uncertain. The TCR originated in an adult with an advanced solid tumor such as melanoma, head and neck, liver or kidney cancer. The sequencing here drew on CD4+ or CD8+ T cells sorted from blood, taken in a trial of the OX40 agonist ivuxolimab. The CDR3 protein is CASIQVLPETQYF. CDR3 in DNA: TGTGCCAGCATCCAAGTACTACCAGAGACCCAGTACTTC.